The entry below describes one TCR beta chain. The data derive from a study of blood T cell repertoires in COVID-19. On the study more broadly: T cells, B-cell-depleted T cells, or PBMCs provided the cDNA or gDNA that served as material.

Under the authors' procedure: By means of reference gene primer amplification, nucleated cell counts were estimated. Profiled with immunoSEQ multiplex PCR; TCRdb holds only in-frame clones, not every one. That table supplies the V and J calls and clone size; D and trimming were determined from the DNA. The top ten hold 4.5% of the sample, which has about 140,000 clones, less than 80% seen once. The CDR3 has 15 residues. From germline, CDR1 is SGHKS and CDR2 YYEKEE (reference sequence). V lost 5 bases to trimming and J lost 0 bases, with 13 bases between them. The clonotype originates from a woman of 80 years or more with active or convalescent COVID-19. Sequencing was done on a sample of peripheral blood. The V call is TRBV5-5, the J call TRBJ2-3; the D is unclear. This CDR3 reads CASRPTATSTDTQYF. The CDR3 bases are TGTGCCAGCAGGCCTACAGCTACTAGCACAGATACGCAGTATTTT.